This entry lists 22 T cell receptor beta chains sequenced from one sample in a study of molecular identifiers for immune sequencing clone quantification. MiXCR was run by TCRdb on the PCR reads, yielding one entry per CDR3 protein. The table includes about 510,000 distinct CDR3 sequences, 25% detected once. Sequences were obtained from naive CD8+ T cells from blood, with Jurkat cell RNA spiked in. Subset indicated: FACS-sorted CD8+CD4-CCR7+CD45RA+ naive T cells. Receptor source: a human donor in good health. Some libraries in this study had Jurkat cell RNA spiked in.

This chain connects TRBV6-1 to TRBJ1-1; maybe TRBD1 (5 bases). The CDR3 covers 12 residues. Looked up from germline, CDR1 is MNHNS and CDR2 is SASEGT. Trimming removed 7 bases from V and 5 bases from J, with 11 bases in between. CDR3: CASNTGGTEAFF. The DNA of the CDR3 is TGTGCCAGCAACACGGGGGGGACTGAAGCTTTCTTT.

V and J are TRBV6-1 and TRBJ1-6; D possibly corresponds to TRBD1 (6 bases). V was cut by 3 bases and J by 4 bases, with 10 bases left in between. Looked up from germline, CDR1 is MNHNS and CDR2 is SASEGT. The CDR3 spans 15 residues. This chain's CDR3 is CASSDRGKYNSPLHF. CDR3 nucleotide sequence: TGTGCCAGCAGTGACAGGGGCAAATATAATTCACCCCTCCACTTT.

A note on this clonotype: Likely a read error: the CDR3 ends without its conserved phenylalanine or tryptophan. The chain carries TRBV12-3 or TRBV12-4 and TRBJ2-5, with 8 bases aligning to TRBD1. V was pared by 5 bases and J by 5 bases, with 13 bases of the junction left unmatched. There are 16 residues in the CDR3. As DNA, the CDR3 is TGTGCCAGCAGTCCCTCTTGGGACAGGTCAGACGAGACCCAGTACCTC. Its translation is CASSPSWDRSDETQYL.

This clonotype was seen repeatedly, ten times or more. The chain recombines TRBV28 with TRBJ2-2; 8 bases map to TRBD1. V was pared by 6 bases and J by 4 bases, with 10 bases of the junction left unmatched. CDR1 and CDR2 from the germline V gene are MDHEN and SYDVKM. The CDR3 totals 16 residues. The CDR3 DNA sequence: TGTGCCAGCAGCACCCTCCTGACAGGGGTCACCGGGGAGCTGTTTTTT. Residues: CASSTLLTGVTGELFF.

This clonotype was counted ten times or more. The chain is built from TRBV7-2 and TRBJ2-3; TRBD2 aligns across 8 bases. The germline CDR1 and CDR2 sequences are SGHTA and FQGNSA. Unmatched junction bases numbered 4, after V lost 1 base and J lost 1 base. CDR3 length: 16 residues. CDR3 bases: TGTGCCAGCAGCTTAGGCGCGGGGGGCCGCACAGATACGCAGTATTTT. It codes for CASSLGAGGRTDTQYF.

This clonotype was seen a few times. The J gene is TRBJ1-1, the V gene TRBV27, with D possibly matching TRBD1 (5 bases). Deletions cut 7 bases from V and 0 bases from J, with 9 bases between. The CDR3 loop spans 13 amino acids. From germline, CDR1 is MNHEY and CDR2 SMNVEV (reference sequence). The DNA of the CDR3 is TGTGCCAGCAAGGGGCAGATGAACACTGAAGCTTTCTTT. It is translated as CASKGQMNTEAFF.

There are a few counts of this clonotype. This chain connects TRBV20-1 to TRBJ1-6; D not certain. The CDR3 is made up of 16 amino acids. Trimming took off 0 bases at V and 7 bases at J, with 16 bases between the two ends. Germline CDR1 reads DFQATT; CDR2 reads SNEGSKA (reference sequence). The DNA of the CDR3 is TGCAGTGCTAGAGATGCGGGGTCCCTATCCAATTCACCCCTCCACTTT. This sequence encodes CSARDAGSLSNSPLHF.

In its sample, this clonotype was seen many times. The rearrangement uses TRBV5-1 and TRBJ1-1; TRBD1 agrees at 7 bases. The CDR3 is 14 amino acids. In germline, CDR1 is SGHRS, CDR2 YFSETQ. Losses at the gene ends were 5 bases for V and 2 bases for J; bases not matched to a gene: 6. CDR3 residues: CASRPGQQNTEAFF. CDR3 bases: TGCGCCAGCAGACCGGGACAGCAAAACACTGAAGCTTTCTTT.

The chain recombines TRBV4-3 with TRBJ1-4; 7 positions agree with TRBD1. The trim removed 5 bases at V and 6 bases at J, leaving 9 bases unmatched. The CDR3 covers 15 residues. CDR1 LGHNA and CDR2 YSLEER come from the germline V gene. Here the CDR3 reads CASSSSRDSYEKLFF. The CDR3 region has the DNA TGCGCCAGCAGCTCAAGTAGGGACAGCTATGAAAAACTGTTTTTT.

This clonotype showed up many times. V usage is TRBV4-1 and J usage is TRBJ1-2, with TRBD1 as a possible D gene (5 bases). This CDR3 contains 17 residues. The V end was cut by 0 bases, the J end by 5 bases, with 19 bases between. Germline CDR1 reads MGHRA; CDR2 reads YSYEKL. The CDR3, as DNA: TGCGCCAGCAGCCAAGACGCATACAGACAGATAGATTATGGCTACACCTTC. Protein sequence: CASSQDAYRQIDYGYTF.

The genes are TRBV7-9 and TRBJ2-1; possibly TRBD2 for D (5 bases). V dropped 4 bases and J dropped 15 bases, with 19 bases sitting between them. The germline gives CDR1 SEHNR, CDR2 FQNEAQ (reference sequence). The CDR3 runs to 13 residues. CDR3 bases: TGTGCCAGCAGCTCGGCTGTGTGGGAGAAGCTGTTCTTC. Residues: CASSSAVWEKLFF. The full variable domain, with the rest looked up from reference TRBV7-9 and TRBJ2-1, is DTGVSQNPRHKITKRGQNVTFRCDPISEHNRLYWYRQTLGQGPEFLTYFQNEAQLEKSRLLSDRFSAERPKGSFSTLEIQRTEQGDSAMYLCASSSAVWEKLFFGPGTRLTVL.

The table lists this clonotype with a few counts. This chain links TRBV2 with TRBJ1-3, with a possible D match to TRBD1 (5 bases). The germline V gene encodes CDR1 SNHLY and CDR2 FYNNEI. Trimming removed 8 bases from V and 0 bases from J, with 11 bases in between. CDR3 length: 14 amino acids. The CDR3 region is CASVGANSGNTIYF. In DNA form, the CDR3 reads TGTGCCAGCGTCGGGGCCAACTCTGGAAACACCATATATTTT.

About this clonotype: The junction departs from germline at one end; a sequencing error may be responsible. The chain combines TRBV5-1 with TRBJ2-5, with no clear D. Germline assignment: CDR1 SGHRS and CDR2 YFSETQ. This CDR3 comprises 13 residues. The CDR3 here is CASGLVDSETQYF. The CDR3 DNA sequence: TGCGCCAGCGGCTTGGTTGATAGCGAGACCCAGTACTTC.

CDR3 bases: TGTGCCTGGAGTCCTCTTAGCGGGAGGGCCTACAATGAGCAGTTCTTC. Its protein is CAWSPLSGRAYNEQFF. This chain links TRBV30 with TRBJ2-1, with 11 bases matching TRBD2. V trimming: 2 bases; J trimming: 2 bases; junction bases outside the gene matches: 5. This CDR3 has 16 amino acids. The V gene's germline CDR1 is GTSNPN and CDR2 SVGIG (reference sequence).

This clonotype was seen repeatedly, ten times or more. The chain couples TRBV28 to TRBJ2-3; D gene uncertain. The CDR3 is 14 residues long. The germline V gene encodes CDR1 MDHEN and CDR2 SYDVKM. The germline V and J ends were trimmed by 2 bases and 2 bases, with 8 bases remaining between them. The CDR3 DNA is TGTGCCAGCAGTTTAGGCTCCCTCACAGATACGCAGTATTTT. It encodes CASSLGSLTDTQYF.

As regards this clonotype: A much bigger clone sits one base away, suggesting this may be a read error. The rearrangement links TRBV2 to TRBJ2-3, with 8 bases that match TRBD1. This CDR3 region has 19 residues. Germline V lookup: CDR1 SNHLY, CDR2 FYNNEI. V trimming: 6 bases; J trimming: 4 bases; junction bases outside the gene matches: 21. The CDR3 loop reads CASSPRPTSTGVDPDTQYF. CDR3 nucleotide sequence: TGTGCCAGCAGCCCCAGACCCACGTCGACAGGGGTGGACCCAGATACGCAGTATTTT.

This clonotype was observed a handful of times. The chain uses TRBV7-9 and TRBJ2-2, with TRBD2 matching over 8 bases. Germline assignment: CDR1 SEHNR and CDR2 FQNEAQ (reference sequence). The V and J ends lost 5 bases and 7 bases, in that order; junction bases with no gene match: 9. The CDR3 length is 15 residues. The CDR3 DNA sequence: TGTGCCAGCAGCACCCAGCGGGAGCCGGGCGGGGAGCTGTTTTTT. Translating gives CASSTQREPGGELFF.

Worth noting for this clonotype: This may stem from a read error, because a much larger clone lies one nucleotide away. The chain employs TRBV6-2 or TRBV6-3 and TRBJ1-1; 8 nucleotides align to TRBD1. Germline CDR1 is MNHEY and CDR2 is SVGEGT. This CDR3 spans 15 amino acids. CDR3 in amino acids: CASSNSGGGGNEAFF. The CDR3, as DNA: TGTGCCAGCAGTAACTCAGGGGGCGGAGGCAATGAAGCTTTCTTT.

The table lists this clonotype with a few counts. J is TRBJ2-7 and V is TRBV7-2; the match to TRBD2 covers 8 bases. Trimming removed 2 bases from V and 3 bases from J; junction bases left unmatched: 9. The CDR3 has 16 amino acids. Per germline, CDR1 SGHTA and CDR2 FQGNSA. In DNA form, the CDR3 reads TGTGCCAGCAGCTTATACGGAGGACTAGCATTCTACGAGCAGTACTTC. Its protein product is CASSLYGGLAFYEQYF.

Of note for this clonotype: It may be a read error: a sequence one base away is much more abundant. CDR3 bases: TGTGCCAGCAACTTCCTGAGAACAGGGTTCCAAGAGACCCAGTACTTC. The encoded protein is CASNFLRTGFQETQYF. The chain couples TRBV11-2 to TRBJ2-5; perhaps TRBD1 as D (6 bases). In germline, CDR1 is SGHAT, CDR2 FQNNGV. The CDR3 extends over 16 amino acids. The V end lost 7 bases, the J end lost 1 base, and 19 bases lay between the germline ends.

The J gene is TRBJ2-5, the V gene TRBV27; 10 bases align to TRBD2. With 7 bases clipped from V and 5 bases from J, the junction kept 10 bases outside the gene matches. CDR1 MNHEY and CDR2 SMNVEV come from the germline V gene (reference sequence). The CDR3 has 15 amino acids. The CDR3 region is CASKLAGGTLETQYF. In DNA, the CDR3 is TGTGCCAGCAAATTAGCGGGGGGCACCCTGGAGACCCAGTACTTC.

The chain links TRBV5-4 to TRBJ1-4; D not certain. The CDR3 totals 13 residues. Germline CDR1 reads SGHNT; CDR2 reads YYREEE (reference sequence). V lost 2 bases and J 6 bases, leaving 8 bases between the germline ends. CDR3 DNA: TGTGCCAGCAGCTTCCCTCCCCATGAAAAACTGTTTTTT. Its translation: CASSFPPHEKLFF.